This TCR beta chain is drawn from a study of control samples from healthy donors and cancer patients. Trimming removed 4 bases from V and 1 base from J, with 15 bases in between. The CDR3 consists of 16 residues. Germline assignment: CDR1 MGHRA and CDR2 YSYEKL. Clones were sequenced by immunoSEQ multiplex PCR, and TCRdb holds only the in-frame ones, with some missing. Altogether 110,000 to 150,000 clones are present, 75% to 90% being singletons, with the ten largest covering over 4.5%. The TCR sequence derives from a man aged 25 to 40 in good health. The sequenced material came from blood. This chain uses TRBV4-1 with TRBJ2-3; D possibly uses TRBD1 or TRBD2 (6 bases each). In DNA, the CDR3 is TGCGCCAGCAGCCCGGGGGTGGGGGGCGGCACAGATACGCAGTATTTT. Translation gives CASSPGVGGGTDTQYF.